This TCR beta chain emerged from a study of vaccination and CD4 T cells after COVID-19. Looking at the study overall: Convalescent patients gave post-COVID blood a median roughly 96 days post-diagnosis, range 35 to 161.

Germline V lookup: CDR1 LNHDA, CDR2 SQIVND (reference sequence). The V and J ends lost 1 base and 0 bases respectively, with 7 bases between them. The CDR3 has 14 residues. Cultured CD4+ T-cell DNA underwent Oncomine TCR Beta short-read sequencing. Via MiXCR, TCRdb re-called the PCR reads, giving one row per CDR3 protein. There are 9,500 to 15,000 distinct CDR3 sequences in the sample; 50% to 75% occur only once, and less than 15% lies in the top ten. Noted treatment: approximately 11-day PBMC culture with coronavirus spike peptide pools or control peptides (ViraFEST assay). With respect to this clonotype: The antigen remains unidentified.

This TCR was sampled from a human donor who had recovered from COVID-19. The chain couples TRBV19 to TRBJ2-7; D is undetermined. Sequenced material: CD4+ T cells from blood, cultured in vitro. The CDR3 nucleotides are TGTGCCAGTAGTATAGGACCAGTCTCCTACGAGCAGTACTTC. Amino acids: CASSIGPVSYEQYF.